This TCR beta chain was identified during a study of CD8 T cells in Susac syndrome. Random hexamers were used to reverse transcribe roughly 0.5 to 1 ug of RNA. TCRdb analysed the immunoSEQ multiplex PCR reads with MiXCR anew, one entry per CDR3 protein. The sample shows fewer than 35,000 distinct CDR3 sequences, roughly 94% of them seen only once. Controls matched for sex and age were healthy donors. Negative isolation yielded CD4+ and CD8+ T cells, and FACS enriched TEMRA cells. Trimming took off 2 bases at V and 6 bases at J, with 8 bases between the two ends. The CDR3 length is 13 residues. Germline CDR1 and CDR2: SGDLS and YYNGEE.

What was sequenced was CD8+ T cells from PBMCs. The origin of this receptor is a human donor in good health. This chain links TRBV9 with TRBJ2-2; no clear D gene. The CDR3 loop reads CASSVLGPGELFF. DNA of the CDR3: TGTGCCAGCAGCGTCTTGGGCCCCGGGGAGCTGTTTTTT.